This T cell receptor (beta chain) comes out of a study of cytomegalovirus exposure and HLA in healthy donors. As concerns this clone: What it binds is not known.

Study findings and constraints: Sequence variants that were highly shared formed a cluster that was likely a sequencing artifact.

With 60 Vbeta and 13 Jbeta primers, the PCR was carried out. The method was immunoSEQ multiplex PCR; TCRdb's version includes in-frame clones alone and lacks a portion of them. Of 250,000 to 350,000 clones detected, 70% to 90% appear once; the ten largest clones hold roughly 4%. Sequencing was performed on PBMCs. This clonotype originated in a man aged 40-55 years in good health and CMV-seropositive.

The chain's CDR3 is CASSLVLAGVNTDTQYF. The CDR3 coding sequence is TGCGCCAGCAGCTTGGTACTAGCGGGAGTTAACACAGATACGCAGTATTTT. This chain links TRBV5-1 with TRBJ2-3; TRBD2 agrees at 11 bases. This CDR3 comprises 17 residues. Germline lookup yields CDR1 SGHRS and CDR2 YFSETQ. V trimming: 0 bases; J trimming: 2 bases; junction bases outside the gene matches: 5.